The present T cell receptor beta chain was sequenced within a study of breast tumors, draining lymph nodes, adjacent tissues. Broader study findings: Most tumor T cells seemingly derive from lymph node, then expand in tumor. Luminal-like breast cancer showed significantly greater tumor-nontumor repertoire similarity than basal-like breast cancer did.

The ends lost 4 bases at V and 1 base at J; junction bases unmatched: 8. Germline assignment: CDR1 SGHRS and CDR2 YFSETQ. The CDR3 runs 16 residues. TCRdb reprocessed the multiplex PCR reads with MiXCR, giving one entry per CDR3 protein. The sample lists some 83,000 distinct CDR3 sequences; about 21% were seen once. The table lists this clonotype with many counts. Its antigen is undetermined. The lymph nodes were axillary draining lymph nodes from breast cancer patients. V usage is TRBV5-1 and J usage is TRBJ2-3; 8 nucleotides line up with TRBD2. The specimen was axillary lymph node tissue. The TCR originated in a female donor with breast cancer. Some clones in this sample may be carry-over from other donors' samples. The chain's CDR3 is CASSPRPSGRTDTQYF. In nucleotides, the CDR3 is TGCGCCAGCAGCCCCCGGCCTAGCGGGCGCACAGATACGCAGTATTTT.